This T cell receptor beta chain was profiled in a study of T-cell memory formation after mild COVID-19. Overall study: Clustering of TCRs was largely donor specific.

This clonotype was seen a handful of times. TCRdb processed the 5' RACE reads anew with MiXCR; each CDR3 protein has one entry. The table shows fewer than 500,000 distinct CDR3 sequences, with roughly 25% occurring only once. V was pared by 5 bases and J by 1 base, with 16 bases of the junction left unmatched. The CDR3 runs 20 residues. In germline, CDR1 is SEHNR, CDR2 FQNEAQ (reference sequence). The rearrangement uses TRBV7-9 and TRBJ2-3; 12 bases are a match to TRBD2. The source of this sequence is an adult woman who had mild COVID-19 (a few samples of this study predate the infection). Cell type and time point are not known. The sequenced sample consisted of PBMCs or a T cell subset sorted from them (not recorded which). CDR3 sequence reads: CASSPQMFASGRAGTDTQYF. DNA for the CDR3: TGTGCCAGCAGCCCGCAGATGTTTGCTAGCGGGAGGGCCGGCACAGATACGCAGTATTTT.